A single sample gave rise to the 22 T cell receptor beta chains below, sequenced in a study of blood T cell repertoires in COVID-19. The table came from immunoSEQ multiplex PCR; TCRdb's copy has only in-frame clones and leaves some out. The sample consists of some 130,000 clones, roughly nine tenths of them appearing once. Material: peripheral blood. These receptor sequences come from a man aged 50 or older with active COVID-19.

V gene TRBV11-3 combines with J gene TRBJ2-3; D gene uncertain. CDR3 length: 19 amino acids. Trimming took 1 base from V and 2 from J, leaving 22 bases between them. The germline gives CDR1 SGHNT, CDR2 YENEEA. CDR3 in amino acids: CASSLGWFSRFQDTDTQYF. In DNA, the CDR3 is TGTGCCAGCAGCTTAGGTTGGTTTTCGCGATTTCAGGACACAGATACGCAGTATTTT. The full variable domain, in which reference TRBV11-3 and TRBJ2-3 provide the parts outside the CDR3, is EAGVVQSPRYKIIEKKQPVAFWCNPISGHNTLYWYLQNLGQGPELLIRYENEEAVDDSQLPKDRFSAERLKGVDSTLKIQPAELGDSAVYLCASSLGWFSRFQDTDTQYFGPGTRLTVL.

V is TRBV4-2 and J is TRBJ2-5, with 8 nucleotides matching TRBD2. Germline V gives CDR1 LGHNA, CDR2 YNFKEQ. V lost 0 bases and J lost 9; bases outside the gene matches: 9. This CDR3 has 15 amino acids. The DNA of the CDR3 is TGTGCCAGCAGCCAAGATCTGGAGCGGGGGAGGTCCCAGTACTTC. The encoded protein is CASSQDLERGRSQYF.

CDR3 in amino acids: CASSFSPFGGGHRQGPQHF. As DNA, the CDR3 is TGTGCCAGCAGCTTCTCCCCGTTCGGGGGGGGACACCGGCAGGGGCCCCAGCATTTT. The chain joins TRBV5-8 to TRBJ1-5, with a tentative D call TRBD1 (6 bases). Germline V lookup: CDR1 SGHTS, CDR2 YDEGEE. The CDR3 consists of 19 residues. V lost 2 bases, J lost 9 bases, and 30 bases lay in between.

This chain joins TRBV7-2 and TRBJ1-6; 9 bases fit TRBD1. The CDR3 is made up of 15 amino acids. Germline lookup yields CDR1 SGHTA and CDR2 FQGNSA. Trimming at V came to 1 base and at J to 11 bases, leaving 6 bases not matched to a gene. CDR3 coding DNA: TGTGCCAGCAGCTTAGGGGACAGGGAAACGGCACCCCTCCACTTT. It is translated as CASSLGDRETAPLHF.

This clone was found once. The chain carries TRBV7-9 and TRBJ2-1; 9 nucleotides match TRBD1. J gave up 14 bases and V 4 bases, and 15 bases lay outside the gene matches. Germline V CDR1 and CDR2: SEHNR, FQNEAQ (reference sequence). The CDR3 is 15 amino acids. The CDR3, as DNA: TGTGCCAGCAGCTCGTTCCCGGGACAGGGATTGGGGAAGTTCTTC. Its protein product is CASSSFPGQGLGKFF.

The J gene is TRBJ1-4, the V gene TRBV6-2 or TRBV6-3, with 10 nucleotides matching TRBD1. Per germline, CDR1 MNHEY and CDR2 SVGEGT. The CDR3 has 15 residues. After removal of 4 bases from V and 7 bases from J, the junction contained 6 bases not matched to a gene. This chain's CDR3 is CASSSRTGGGEKLFF. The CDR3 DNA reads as TGTGCCAGCAGTTCCCGGACAGGGGGAGGTGAAAAACTGTTTTTT.

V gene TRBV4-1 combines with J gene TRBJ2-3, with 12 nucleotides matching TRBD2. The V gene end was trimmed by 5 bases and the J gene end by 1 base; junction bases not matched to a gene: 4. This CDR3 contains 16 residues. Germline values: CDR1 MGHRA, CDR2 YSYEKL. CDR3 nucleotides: TGCGCCAGCAGCGTACGGACTAGCGGGGGCACAGATACGCAGTATTTT. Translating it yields CASSVRTSGGTDTQYF.

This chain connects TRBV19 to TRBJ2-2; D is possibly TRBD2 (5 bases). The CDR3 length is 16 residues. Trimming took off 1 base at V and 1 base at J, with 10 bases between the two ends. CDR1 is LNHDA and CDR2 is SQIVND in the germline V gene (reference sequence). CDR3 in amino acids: CASSIGYGENTGELFF. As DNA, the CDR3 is TGTGCCAGTAGTATAGGGTACGGGGAGAACACCGGGGAGCTGTTTTTT. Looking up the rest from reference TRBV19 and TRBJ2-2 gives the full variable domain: DGGITQSPKYLFRKEGQNVTLSCEQNLNHDAMYWYRQDPGQGLRLIYYSQIVNDFQKGDIAEGYSVSREKKESFPLTVTSAQKNPTAFYLCASSIGYGENTGELFFGEGSRLTVL.

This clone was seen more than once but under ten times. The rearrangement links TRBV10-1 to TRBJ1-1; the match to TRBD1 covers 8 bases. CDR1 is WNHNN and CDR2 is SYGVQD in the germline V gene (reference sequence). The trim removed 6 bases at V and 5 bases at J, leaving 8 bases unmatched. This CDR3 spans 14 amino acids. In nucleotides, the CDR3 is TGCGCCAGCAGCTTGGACAGGGAGGAAACTGAAGCTTTCTTT. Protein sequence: CASSLDREETEAFF.

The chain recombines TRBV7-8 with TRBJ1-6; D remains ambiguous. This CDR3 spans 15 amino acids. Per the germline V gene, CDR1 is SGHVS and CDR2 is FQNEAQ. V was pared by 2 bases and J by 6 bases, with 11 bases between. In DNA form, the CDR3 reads TGTGCCAGCAGCTTAATTAAGACGGGTAATTCACCCCTCCACTTT. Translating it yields CASSLIKTGNSPLHF.

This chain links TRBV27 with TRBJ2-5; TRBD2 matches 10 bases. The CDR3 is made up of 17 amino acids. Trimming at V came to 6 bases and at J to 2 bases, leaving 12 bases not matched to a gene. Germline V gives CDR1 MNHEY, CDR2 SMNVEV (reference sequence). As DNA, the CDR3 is TGTGCCAGCAGGAAACTGTGGACTAGCGGATTTCAAGAGACCCAGTACTTC. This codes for CASRKLWTSGFQETQYF.

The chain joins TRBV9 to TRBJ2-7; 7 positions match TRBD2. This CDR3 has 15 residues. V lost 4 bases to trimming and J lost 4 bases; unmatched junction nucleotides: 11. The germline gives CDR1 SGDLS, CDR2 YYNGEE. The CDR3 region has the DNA TGTGCCAGCAGCCCGAGCCAGCGGGGTGGATACGAGCAGTACTTC. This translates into CASSPSQRGGYEQYF. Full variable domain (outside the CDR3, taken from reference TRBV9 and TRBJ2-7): DSGVTQTPKHLITATGQRVTLRCSPRSGDLSVYWYQQSLDQGLQFLIQYYNGEERAKGNILERFSAQQFPDLHSELNLSSLELGDSALYFCASSPSQRGGYEQYFGPGTRLTVT.

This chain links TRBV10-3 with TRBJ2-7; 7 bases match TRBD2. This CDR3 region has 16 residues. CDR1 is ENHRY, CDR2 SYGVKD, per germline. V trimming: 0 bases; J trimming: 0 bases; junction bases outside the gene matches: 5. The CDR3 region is CAISESGGGDSYEQYV. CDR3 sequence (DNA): TGTGCCATCAGTGAGTCGGGGGGGGGAGACTCCTACGAGCAGTACGTC.

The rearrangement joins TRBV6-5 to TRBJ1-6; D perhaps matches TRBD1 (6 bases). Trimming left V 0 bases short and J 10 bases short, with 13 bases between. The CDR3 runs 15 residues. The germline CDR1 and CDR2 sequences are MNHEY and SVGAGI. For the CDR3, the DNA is TGTGCCAGCAGTTACTCACGGACAGTTGTATCACCCCTCCACTTT. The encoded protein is CASSYSRTVVSPLHF.

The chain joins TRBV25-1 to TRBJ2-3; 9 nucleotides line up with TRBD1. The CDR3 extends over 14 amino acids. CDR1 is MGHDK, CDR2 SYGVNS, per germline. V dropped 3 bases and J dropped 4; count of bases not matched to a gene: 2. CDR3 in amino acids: CASSDTGGSDTQYF. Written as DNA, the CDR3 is TGTGCCAGCAGTGATACAGGGGGCTCAGATACGCAGTATTTT. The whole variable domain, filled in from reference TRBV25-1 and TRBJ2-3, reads EADIYQTPRYLVIGTGKKITLECSQTMGHDKMYWYQQDPGMELHLIHYSYGVNSTEKGDLSSESTVSRIRTEHFPLTLESARPSHTSQYLCASSDTGGSDTQYFGPGTRLTVL.

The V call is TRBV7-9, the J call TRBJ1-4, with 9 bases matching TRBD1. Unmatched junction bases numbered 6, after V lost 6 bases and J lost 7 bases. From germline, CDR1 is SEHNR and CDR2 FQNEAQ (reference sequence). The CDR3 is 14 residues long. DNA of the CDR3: TGTGCCAGCAGTCCCGGGACAGGGCTTGAAAAACTGTTTTTT. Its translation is CASSPGTGLEKLFF.

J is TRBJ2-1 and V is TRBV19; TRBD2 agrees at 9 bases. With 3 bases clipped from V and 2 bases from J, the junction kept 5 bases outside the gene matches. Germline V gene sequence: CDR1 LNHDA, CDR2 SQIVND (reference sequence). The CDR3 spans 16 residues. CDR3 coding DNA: TGTGCCAGTAGTATGACAACTAGCGGGCCCTACAATGAGCAGTTCTTC. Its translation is CASSMTTSGPYNEQFF.

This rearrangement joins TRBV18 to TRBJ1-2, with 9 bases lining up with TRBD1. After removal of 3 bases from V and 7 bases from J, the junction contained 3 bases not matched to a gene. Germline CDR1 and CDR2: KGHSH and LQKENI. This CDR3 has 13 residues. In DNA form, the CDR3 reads TGTGCCAGCTCACCCACAGGGGGCATTGGCTACACCTTC. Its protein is CASSPTGGIGYTF.

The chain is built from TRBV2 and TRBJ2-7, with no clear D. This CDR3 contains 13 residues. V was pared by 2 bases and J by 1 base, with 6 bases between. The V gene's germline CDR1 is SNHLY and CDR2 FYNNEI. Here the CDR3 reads CASSEWPSYEQYV. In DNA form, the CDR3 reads TGTGCCAGCAGTGAATGGCCGTCCTACGAGCAGTACGTC.

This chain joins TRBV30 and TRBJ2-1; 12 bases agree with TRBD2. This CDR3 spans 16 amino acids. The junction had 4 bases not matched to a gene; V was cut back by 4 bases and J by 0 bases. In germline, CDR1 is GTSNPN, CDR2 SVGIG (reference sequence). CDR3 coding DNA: TGTGCCTGGACCCTAGCGGGAGGGGGCTCCTACAATGAGCAGTTCTTC. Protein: CAWTLAGGGSYNEQFF.

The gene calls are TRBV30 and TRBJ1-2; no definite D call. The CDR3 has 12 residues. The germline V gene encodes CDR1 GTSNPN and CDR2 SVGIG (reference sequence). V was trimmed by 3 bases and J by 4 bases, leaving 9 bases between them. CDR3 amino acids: CAWRIQIYGYTF. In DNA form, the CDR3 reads TGTGCCTGGAGGATACAGATCTATGGCTACACCTTC. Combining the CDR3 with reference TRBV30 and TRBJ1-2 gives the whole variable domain SQTIHQWPATLVQPVGSPLSLECTVEGTSNPNLYWYRQAAGRGLQLLFYSVGIGQISSEVPQNLSASRPQDRQFILSSKKLLLSDSGFYLCAWRIQIYGYTFGSGTRLTVV.

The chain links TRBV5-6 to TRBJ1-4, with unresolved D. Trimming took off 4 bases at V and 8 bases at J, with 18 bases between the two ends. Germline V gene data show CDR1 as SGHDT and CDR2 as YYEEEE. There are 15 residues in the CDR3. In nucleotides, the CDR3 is TGTGCCAGCAGCCCCCAGATTTTTGGAGGGGAAAAACTGTTTTTT. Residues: CASSPQIFGGEKLFF.